This section outlines one T cell receptor beta chain sequence together with its context. Its target antigen remains unknown. No quality values exist for individual bases; no much larger clone is one base distant. Reading the label with the study, this specimen's time point is: baseline before first vaccination. Vaccinee samples were obtained from the UK trials COV001 and COV002, which included a single-blind randomized controlled phase 2/3 trial of AZD1222 (ChAdOx1 nCoV-19) in healthy adults. For TCRbeta chain sequencing, PBMC samples from trial participants were taken at day 0 and at day 28 after the second dose. The data were obtained in a study of T cell responses to AZD1222 COVID-19 vaccine (dated by TCRdb to the early 2020s). Notes on the research overall: AZD1222 recipients with second doses at about 4 weeks or about 12 weeks were pooled, because spike-specific TCR depth and breadth did not differ between schedules. TCR sequencing was performed for some 250 trial participants, of whom around 200 were given two doses of AZD1222 and around 25 were given two doses of MenACWY control vaccine. Trial participants were enrolled into age subgroups of 18-55, 56-69 and 70-plus years, which contained about 150, 27 and 61 TCR-sequenced participants, respectively.

The CDR3 has 13 amino acids, counting the end cysteine and phenylalanine. The read is trimmed to its CDR3 DNA, 39 bases read in frame from base 1. Trimming takes 1 base from V and 2 bases from J, and the germline ends sit 5 bases apart. The CDR3 regions of human TCRbeta chains were subjected to immunosequencing. The paper's processing steps were these. TCRs in the repertoires were matched against a reference library of SARS-CoV-2-specific TCRs that had been generated with the MIRA antigen-specificity platform. Breadth was defined as the fraction of unique TCRs that were SARS-CoV-2-associated. Depth was defined as the fraction of total T cells that were SARS-CoV-2-associated. Using the MIRA data, every spike-specific TCR was mapped to the spike region that the TCR reacted to and assigned to either a CD4 or a CD8 class. Log10-transformed breadth and depth values were compared by one-way ANOVA with Sidak's multiple comparisons tests. The source is immuneACCESS, and TCRdb retained only in-frame sequences with V and J called. Part of the clones is not carried over; for the studies checked, unresolved V genes explain less than half of this, and the remainder is unexplained. The V and J calls and clone size come from that table; D and trimming were worked out from the DNA. For this sample the table gives fewer than 150,000 clones, of which around 86% were detected only once. Together, the top ten hold roughly 1.2% of the sample.

Study-level results and caveats: The vaccine-associated CD4 TCRs covered the entire spike protein, and the dominant responses fell in regions 160-218 and 743-854. Participants were mostly white British, with more females than males. The authors suggested clonal diversity may have been underestimated. The 56-69-year group was small, and its depth increase did not reach significance, likely because of low power. A significant rise in spike-specific TCR breadth and depth was observed after two AZD1222 doses relative to day 0 and relative to MenACWY recipients. Conclusions about previously exposed vaccinees were limited because only 6 or 7 AZD1222 recipients were SARS-CoV-2 seropositive at baseline. Epitopes outside the regions mutated in the B.1.351 and B.1.1.7 variants were reportedly recognized by nearly half of the unique spike-specific TCRs. No day 14 peak-response samples were available, so repertoires were characterized only after the peak T cell response.

This material consisted of peripheral blood, taken on day 0 of AZD1222 vaccination. The source of this sequence is an adult in good health. The chain joins TRBV12-3 or TRBV12-4 to TRBJ1-2; the D gene identity is not certain. The DNA is TGTGCCAGCAGTTTAGACGGCAACTATGGCTACACCTTC. It codes for CASSLDGNYGYTF.